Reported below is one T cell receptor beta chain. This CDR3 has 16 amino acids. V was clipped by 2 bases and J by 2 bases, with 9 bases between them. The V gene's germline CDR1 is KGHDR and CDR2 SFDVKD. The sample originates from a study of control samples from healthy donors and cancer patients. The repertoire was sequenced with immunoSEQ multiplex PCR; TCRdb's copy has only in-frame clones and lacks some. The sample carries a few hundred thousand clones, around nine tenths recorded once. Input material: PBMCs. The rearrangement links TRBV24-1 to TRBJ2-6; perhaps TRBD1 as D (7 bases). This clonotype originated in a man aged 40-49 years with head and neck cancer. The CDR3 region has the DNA TGTGCCACCAGTGATTCCAGGGGGGCTGGGGCCAACGTCCTGACTTTC. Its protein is CATSDSRGAGANVLTF.